A few counts support the clone carrying this TCR beta chain. Antigen: not known. No fewer than 5.5 micrograms of total RNA were isolated from every sample. The sample originates from a study of blood T cells in healthy people across ages. The CDR3 contains 18 residues. CDR1 is SGDLS, CDR2 YYNGEE, per germline. V lost 3 bases, J lost 2 bases, and 9 bases stayed unmatched. Combining a sample-barcoded 5' primer with a J-beta primer mix, a second PCR ran for about 7 to 11 cycles. TCRdb processed the 5' RACE reads anew with MiXCR; each CDR3 protein has one entry. The table records roughly 1.6 million distinct CDR3 sequences, 30% to 35% of them present only once. Points from the study as a whole: Long-lived donors carried more naive CD4+ cells and greater diversity than aged donors.

The receptor was derived from a woman aged 25 to 45 in good health. Sequenced sample: blood. The V gene is TRBV9, the J gene TRBJ2-6; TRBD1 matches at 9 bases. This CDR3 is CASSGRDRDPTGANVLTF. CDR3 sequence (DNA): TGTGCCAGCAGCGGCCGGGACAGGGATCCCACTGGGGCCAACGTCCTGACTTTC. The whole variable domain, filled in from reference TRBV9 and TRBJ2-6, reads DSGVTQTPKHLITATGQRVTLRCSPRSGDLSVYWYQQSLDQGLQFLIQYYNGEERAKGNILERFSAQQFPDLHSELNLSSLELGDSALYFCASSGRDRDPTGANVLTFGAGSRLTVL.